This T cell receptor beta chain was profiled in a study of T cell responses to AZD1222 COVID-19 vaccine (dated by TCRdb to the early 2020s). Regarding the complete study: TCR sequencing covered approximately 230 trial participants: 207 given two doses of AZD1222 and about 26 given two doses of MenACWY control vaccine. Trial participants were enrolled by age into 18-55, 56-69 and 70-plus year subgroups, with approximately 160, 26 and 62 TCR-sequenced participants respectively. Overall results and qualifications from the work: The whole spike protein was spanned by vaccine-associated CD4 TCRs, and dominant responses were seen in regions 160-218 and 743-854. The 56-69-year group was small, and its depth increase did not reach significance, likely because of low power. Conclusions about previously exposed vaccinees were limited because only a handful of AZD1222 recipients were SARS-CoV-2 seropositive at baseline. Because no samples from the day 14 peak response were available, repertoires could be characterized only after the peak T cell response. After two AZD1222 doses, spike-specific TCR breadth and depth were significantly higher than at day 0 and than in MenACWY recipients. Participants were mostly white British and included more females than males, and it was suggested by the authors that clonal diversity may have been underestimated. Nearly half of unique spike-specific TCRs reportedly recognized epitopes outside regions mutated in the B.1.351 and B.1.1.7 variants.

Per the publication, the time point label means: about 28 days (+/-7) after the second vaccine dose. AZD1222 recipients whose second dose came at about 4 weeks and those whose second dose came at about 12 weeks were combined into one group, since spike-specific TCR depth and breadth did not differ between the two schedules. Samples from vaccinated people were obtained from the UK trials COV001 and COV002, which included a single-blind randomized controlled phase 2/3 trial of AZD1222 (ChAdOx1 nCoV-19) in healthy adults. For TCRbeta chain sequencing, PBMC samples were collected from trial participants at day 0 and at day 28 after the second dose. Taken from cysteine to phenylalanine, the CDR3 has 17 residues. Kept here is only the CDR3 DNA, which spans 51 bases and is read in frame from base 1. The germline V gene provides CDR1 SGHTA and CDR2 FQGNSA. Trimming accounts for 4 bases at V and 1 base at J, while the number of junction bases matched to no gene is 6.

The CDR3 regions of human TCRbeta chains were analyzed by immunosequencing. Concerning the study's data processing: Repertoire TCRs were matched against a reference library of SARS-CoV-2-specific TCRs generated with the MIRA antigen-specificity platform. Breadth was defined as the fraction of unique TCRs that were SARS-CoV-2-associated. Depth was defined as the fraction of total T cells that were SARS-CoV-2-associated. Using the MIRA data, every spike-specific TCR was mapped to the spike region that the TCR reacted to and assigned to either a CD4 or a CD8 class. Log10-transformed breadth and depth values were compared by one-way ANOVA with Sidak's multiple comparisons tests. The clones in this table, taken by TCRdb from immuneACCESS, are in-frame only. Not every clone is retained; where verified, under half of the shortfall comes from an unresolved V gene, and the cause of the rest is unknown. Clonal size and the V and J genes are those of that table, whereas D and trimming came from the DNA. Counted in this sample were 90,000 to 100,000 clones; 65% to 85% of them appeared once. Jointly, the top ten make up 12% to 15% of the sample.

In regard to this clone: The target of this receptor is not known. No base quality information exists; no much larger clone differs at one position.

Sequences were derived from peripheral blood, sampled 28 days after the second AZD1222 dose. This TCR derives from an adult who received the AZD1222 COVID-19 vaccine. Here the chain combines TRBV7-2 and TRBJ2-2; 10 of the junction bases match TRBD2. The DNA sequence is TGTGCCAGCAGCTGGGCGCTAGCGGGAGTGAACACCGGGGAGCTGTTTTTT. This sequence encodes CASSWALAGVNTGELFF.